The text below deals with one T cell receptor (beta chain). Alongside a J-beta primer mix, a sample-barcoded 5' primer served in a second PCR lasting about 7 to 11 cycles. TCRdb processed the 5' RACE reads anew with MiXCR; each CDR3 protein has one entry. Among about 1.6 million distinct CDR3 sequences listed, 30% to 35% were seen once. Aged roughly 6 to 90, donors were systemically healthy Caucasians from Russia. The germline V and J ends were trimmed by 1 base and 1 base, with 11 bases remaining between them. CDR1 is SGHAT, CDR2 FQNNGV, per germline. The CDR3 extends over 16 amino acids. The data are from a study of blood T cells in healthy people across ages.

The source material was blood. The clonotype comes from a woman aged 25-40 years in good health. The chain is built from TRBV11-2 and TRBJ2-1; D tentatively reads TRBD1 or TRBD2 (6 bases each). CDR3 bases: TGTGCCAGCAGCTTAGGGGGGGCCATGTCCTACAATGAGCAGTTCTTC. Translation gives CASSLGGAMSYNEQFF.